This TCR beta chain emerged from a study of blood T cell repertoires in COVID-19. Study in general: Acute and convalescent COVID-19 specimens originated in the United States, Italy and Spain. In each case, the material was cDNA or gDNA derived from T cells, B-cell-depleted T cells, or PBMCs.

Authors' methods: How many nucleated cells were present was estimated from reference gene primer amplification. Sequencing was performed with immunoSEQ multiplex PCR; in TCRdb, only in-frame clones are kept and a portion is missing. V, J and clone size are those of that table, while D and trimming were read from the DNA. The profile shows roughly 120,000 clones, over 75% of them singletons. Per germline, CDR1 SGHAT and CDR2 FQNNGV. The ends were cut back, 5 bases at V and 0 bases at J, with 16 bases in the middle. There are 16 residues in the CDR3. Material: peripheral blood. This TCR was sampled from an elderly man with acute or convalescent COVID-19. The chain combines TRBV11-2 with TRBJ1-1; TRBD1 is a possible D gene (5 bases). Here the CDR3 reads CASSPPGGSMNTEAFF. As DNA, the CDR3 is TGTGCCAGCAGCCCACCGGGGGGATCGATGAACACTGAAGCTTTCTTT.